This TCR beta chain was profiled in a study of blood T cell repertoires in COVID-19. Study-wide background: Whether acute or convalescent, the COVID-19 samples came from the United States, Italy and Spain. PBMCs, B-cell-depleted T cells, or T cells were the source of the cDNA or gDNA that made up the material.

Trimming at V came to 0 bases and at J to 1 base, leaving 2 bases not matched to a gene. There are 15 residues in the CDR3. The germline gives CDR1 SGHDT, CDR2 YYEEEE. A Seattle source enrolled patients during active infection and followed them longitudinally. In the study's own analysis: Reference gene primer amplification yielded estimated nucleated cell counts. Some clones are missing from TCRdb's copy, which holds only in-frame ones; the method was immunoSEQ multiplex PCR. V and J calls plus clone size are reproduced from that table; the DNA served to infer D and trimming. The table has about 220,000 clones, approximately 85% seen once.

What was sequenced was peripheral blood. This sequence joins TRBV5-6 and TRBJ2-7, with TRBD1 identical over 9 bases. This TCR was sampled from a woman in her seventies with COVID-19, enrolled during active disease. CDR3 loop: CASSLGGTGSYEQYF. CDR3 DNA sequence: TGTGCCAGCAGCTTGGGGGGGACAGGGTCCTACGAGCAGTACTTC.